This entry features one TCR beta chain sequence. A clone one base away is much larger, so this may be a read error. TCR beta CDR3 region amplification was performed from RNA transcripts. The HTBI primer set was used in a first-round RT-PCR of the TCR CDR3. TCRdb re-derived calls from the multiplex PCR reads in MiXCR, one entry per CDR3 protein. The sample includes 600,000 or so distinct CDR3 sequences, 15% to 20% of them seen just once. This sample is part of a study of T cells in Graves' hyperthyroidism and ophthalmopathy. V was clipped by 4 bases and J by 11 bases, with 11 bases between them. Germline-derived CDR1 and CDR2 are ENHRY and SYGVKD. The CDR3 length is 11 residues.

This chain uses TRBV10-3 with TRBJ1-1; D might be TRBD1 (5 bases). The sequence was collected from a woman under 40 with Graves' hyperthyroidism. Sequenced material: blood. The CDR3 protein is CAISGGNWAFF. In DNA form, the CDR3 reads TGTGCCATCAGTGGGGGCAACTGGGCTTTCTTT.